The clone carrying this T cell receptor (beta chain) appeared a few times. Its antigen is as yet unknown. Treatment indicated: approximately 9-day PBMC culture with coronavirus spike peptide pools or control peptides (ViraFEST assay). Under the ViraFEST approach, antigen-specific T cells were expanded with peptide pools and TCRs subsequently sequenced. The study sequenced cultured CD4+ T cell DNA using the Oncomine TCR Beta short-read assay. Cultured CD4+ T cells were the source of extracted genomic DNA. TCRdb fed the PCR reads into MiXCR, producing one record per CDR3 protein. The sample yields 8,200 or so distinct CDR3 sequences, roughly two thirds seen once. The sample originates from a study of vaccination and CD4 T cells after COVID-19. Study information: Post-vaccine sampling followed dose two by a median 72 days (range 14 to 241).

CDR3 size: 14 residues. Overall study results and limits: Convalescent patients showed a median around 85% of reactive clones that were seen only post-vaccination.

This receptor was obtained from a human donor who had recovered from COVID-19. This rearrangement joins TRBV21-1 to TRBJ2-5; the D call of TRBD1 is as the table states it, not checked on the DNA. TRBV21-1 is designated a pseudogene. What was sequenced was CD4+ T cells from blood, cultured in vitro. The CDR3 here is CASSTRGPQETQYF. CDR3 DNA: TGTGCCAGCAGCACCAGGGGGCCCCAAGAGACCCAGTACTTC.